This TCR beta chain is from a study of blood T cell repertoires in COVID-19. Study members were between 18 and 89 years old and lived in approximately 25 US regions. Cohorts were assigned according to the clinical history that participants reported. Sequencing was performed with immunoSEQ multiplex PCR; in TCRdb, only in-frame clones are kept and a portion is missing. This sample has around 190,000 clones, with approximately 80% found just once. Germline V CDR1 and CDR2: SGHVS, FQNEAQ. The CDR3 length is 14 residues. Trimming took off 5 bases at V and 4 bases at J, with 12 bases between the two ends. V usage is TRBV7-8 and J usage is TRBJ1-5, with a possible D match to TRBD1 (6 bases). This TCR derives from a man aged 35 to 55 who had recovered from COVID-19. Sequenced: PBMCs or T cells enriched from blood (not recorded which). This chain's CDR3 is CASSPGGQNQPQHF. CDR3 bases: TGTGCCAGCAGCCCCGGGGGGCAGAATCAGCCCCAGCATTTT. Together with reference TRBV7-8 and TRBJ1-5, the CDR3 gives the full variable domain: GAGVSQSPRYKVAKRGQDVALRCDPISGHVSLFWYQQALGQGPEFLTYFQNEAQLDKSGLPSDRFFAERPEGSVSTLKIQRTQQEDSAVYLCASSPGGQNQPQHFGDGTRLSIL.